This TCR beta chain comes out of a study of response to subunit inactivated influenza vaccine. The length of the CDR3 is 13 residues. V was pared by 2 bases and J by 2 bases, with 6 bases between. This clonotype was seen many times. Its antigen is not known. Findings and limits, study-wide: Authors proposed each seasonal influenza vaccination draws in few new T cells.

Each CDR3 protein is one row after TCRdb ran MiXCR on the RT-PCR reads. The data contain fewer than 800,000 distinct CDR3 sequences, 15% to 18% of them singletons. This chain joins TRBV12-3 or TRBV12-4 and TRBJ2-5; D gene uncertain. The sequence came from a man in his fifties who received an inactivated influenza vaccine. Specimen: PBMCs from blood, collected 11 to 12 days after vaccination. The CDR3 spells CASSLSEQETQYF. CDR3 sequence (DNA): TGTGCCAGCAGTTTATCCGAACAAGAGACCCAGTACTTC.